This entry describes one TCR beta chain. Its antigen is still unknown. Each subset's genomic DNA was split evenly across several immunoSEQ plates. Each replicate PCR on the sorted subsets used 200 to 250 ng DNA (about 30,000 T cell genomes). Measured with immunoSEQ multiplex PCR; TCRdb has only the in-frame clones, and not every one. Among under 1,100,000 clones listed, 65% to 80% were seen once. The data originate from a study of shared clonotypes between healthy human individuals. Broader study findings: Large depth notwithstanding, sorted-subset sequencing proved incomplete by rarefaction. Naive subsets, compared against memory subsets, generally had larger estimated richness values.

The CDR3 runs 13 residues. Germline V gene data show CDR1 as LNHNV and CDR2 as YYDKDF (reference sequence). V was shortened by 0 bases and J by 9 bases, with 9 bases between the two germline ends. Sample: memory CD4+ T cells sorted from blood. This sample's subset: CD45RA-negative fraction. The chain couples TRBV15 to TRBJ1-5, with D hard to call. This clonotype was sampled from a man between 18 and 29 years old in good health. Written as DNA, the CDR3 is TGTGCCACCAGCAGAGAGCGCGGATTGCCCCAGCATTTT. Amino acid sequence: CATSRERGLPQHF.